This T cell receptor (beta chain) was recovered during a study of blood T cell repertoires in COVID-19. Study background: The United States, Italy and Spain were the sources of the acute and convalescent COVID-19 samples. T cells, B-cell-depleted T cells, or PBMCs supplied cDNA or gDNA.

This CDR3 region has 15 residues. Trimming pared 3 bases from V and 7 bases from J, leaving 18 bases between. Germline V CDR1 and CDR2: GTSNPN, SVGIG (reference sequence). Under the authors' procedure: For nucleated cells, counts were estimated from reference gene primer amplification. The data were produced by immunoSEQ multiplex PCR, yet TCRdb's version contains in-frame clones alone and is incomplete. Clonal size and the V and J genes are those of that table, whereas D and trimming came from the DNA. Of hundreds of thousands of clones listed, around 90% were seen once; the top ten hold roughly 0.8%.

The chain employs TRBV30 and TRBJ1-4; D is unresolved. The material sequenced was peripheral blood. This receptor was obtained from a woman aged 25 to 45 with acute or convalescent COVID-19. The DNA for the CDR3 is TGTGCCTGGAGCGAACAACTAAGGTTTCGTGAAAAACTGTTTTTT. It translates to CAWSEQLRFREKLFF.